This T cell receptor beta chain was captured by sequencing in a study of T cell repertoires in cytomegalovirus infection. Study at large: Public signatures in TCR beta pointed to CMV infection and matching HLA type.

On this clonotype itself: Its matching antigen is unknown.

TCRdb recomputed calls from the reads with MiXCR, one row per CDR3 protein. The table has around 77,000 distinct CDR3 sequences, more than 20% seen once; the top ten hold roughly two thirds. Germline V gives CDR1 MNHEY, CDR2 SMNVEV (reference sequence). This CDR3 contains 17 residues. V lost 8 bases, J lost 6 bases, and 26 bases lay in between. Study-level points and caveats: CMV carriers having the relevant HLA were flagged by cumulative public TCR beta family frequency.

The chain links TRBV27 to TRBJ1-5; tentative D call: TRBD1 (5 bases). Material: CD8+ T cells from cultured PBMCs, obtained from culture after CMV antigen stimulation. The TCR comes from a human donor in good health (CMV status not recorded). Some clones in this sample may be carry-over from other donors' samples. The CDR3 DNA follows: TGTGCCAGCGGAACAATTTCTACAGGTGGACAAAGTCAGCCCCAGCATTTT. This encodes CASGTISTGGQSQPQHF.